Below are 10 T cell receptor beta chains sequenced from a single sample in a study of early stage breast cancer tumors. Assay used: immunoSEQ multiplex PCR; TCRdb lists only in-frame clones, some missing. Here the sample spans fewer than 35,000 clones, under 75% being singletons. Material for sequencing was blood. These receptors all stem from a person between 50 and 60 years old with breast cancer.

This clone was detected only a few times. The chain uses TRBV19 and TRBJ1-2, with a weak D call TRBD1 (5 bases). The CDR3 extends over 13 amino acids. Germline V CDR1 and CDR2: LNHDA, SQIVND (reference sequence). Trimming left V 7 bases short and J 4 bases short, with 13 bases between. CDR3 coding DNA: TGTGCCAGTATGGAGGAGGGGTTCTATGGCTACACCTTC. Translating gives CASMEEGFYGYTF.

V and J are TRBV18 and TRBJ1-6; D is possibly TRBD1 (5 bases). The V gene lost 4 bases and the J gene lost 9 bases, with 16 bases spanning the gap. From germline, CDR1 is KGHSH and CDR2 LQKENI. The CDR3 runs 15 residues. The CDR3 sequence: CASSQGVTGGSPLHF. Here the CDR3 DNA reads TGTGCCAGCTCACAAGGGGTTACAGGCGGTTCACCCCTCCACTTT.

V usage is TRBV6-5 and J usage is TRBJ1-4, with D possibly being TRBD1 (6 bases). V lost 6 bases, J lost 2 bases, and 13 bases lay in between. Germline assignment: CDR1 MNHEY and CDR2 SVGAGI. This CDR3 is 15 amino acids long. This CDR3 reads CASSRTVATNEKLFF. The CDR3 DNA follows: TGTGCCAGCAGCCGGACAGTGGCTACTAATGAAAAACTGTTTTTT.

V usage is TRBV12-5 and J usage is TRBJ2-7, with D uncertain. The CDR3 has 18 residues. Germline CDR1 reads LGHNT; CDR2 reads FRNRAP. The V end lost 0 bases, the J end lost 3 bases, and 21 bases lay between the germline ends. CDR3 in amino acids: CASGLVLGLVDPYYEQYF. CDR3 bases: TGTGCTAGTGGTTTGGTACTCGGATTAGTCGATCCTTACTACGAGCAGTACTTC.

Turning to this clone: The junction does not match germline at one end; this may be a read error. The chain carries TRBV2 and TRBJ2-7, with 14 bases lining up with TRBD2. This CDR3 is built from 16 residues. Germline lookup yields CDR1 SNHLY and CDR2 FYNNEI. The CDR3 region has the DNA TGTGCCAGCTGTGAGACTAGCGGGAGGGCCTCCTACGAGCAGTACTTC. Protein: CASCETSGRASYEQYF.

V usage is TRBV11-2 and J usage is TRBJ2-7; D unresolved. Trimming stripped 1 base from V and 5 bases from J, with 6 bases between. Germline V gives CDR1 SGHAT, CDR2 FQNNGV. The CDR3 is 12 amino acids. As DNA, the CDR3 is TGTGCCAGCAGCTTAGTTCAGGACGAGCAGTACTTC. It translates to CASSLVQDEQYF.

This clone has just a few counts. An end of the junction does not agree with germline; a read error may underlie this. This chain connects TRBV4-2 to TRBJ2-7; tentatively, D is TRBD2 (5 bases). The CDR3 runs to 12 residues. Germline V gives CDR1 LGHNA, CDR2 YNFKEQ. CDR3 DNA sequence: TGTGCCAGCAGCCAGGAGCGGTGGCTAGCTCCCTTC. This sequence encodes CASSQERWLAPF.

A few counts support this clone. The genes are TRBV7-8 and TRBJ2-2; D is perhaps TRBD2 (5 bases). Trimming took 6 bases from V and 5 from J, leaving 13 bases between them. CDR1 and CDR2 (germline): SGHVS, FQNEAQ. The CDR3 runs to 14 residues. DNA of the CDR3: TGTGCCAGCAGACTTACTACGGGAACCGGGGAGCTGTTTTTT. Protein product: CASRLTTGTGELFF.

The chain employs TRBV6-1 and TRBJ1-2; D unresolved. CDR3 size: 14 residues. The germline V and J ends were trimmed by 4 bases and 3 bases, with 12 bases remaining between them. The germline CDR1 and CDR2 sequences are MNHNS and SASEGT. The DNA for the CDR3 is TGTGCCAGCAGTGTAGGACCCACGGACTATGGCTACACCTTC. Translating gives CASSVGPTDYGYTF.

The gene calls are TRBV9 and TRBJ2-1; D tentatively reads TRBD1 or TRBD2 (6 bases each). The germline gives CDR1 SGDLS, CDR2 YYNGEE. The V end was cut by 4 bases, the J end by 5 bases, with 10 bases between. The CDR3 runs to 13 residues. This CDR3 is CASSTRGDNEQFF. In DNA, the CDR3 is TGTGCCAGCAGCACAAGGGGGGACAATGAGCAGTTCTTC.